Presented here are 20 T cell receptor beta chains from one specimen sequenced in a study of Graves' ophthalmopathy and Graves' hyperthyroidism. Beta-chain TCR CDR3 regions were amplified from RNA transcripts. An initial RT-PCR round employing HTBI primers preceded a second-round multiplex PCR. TCRdb re-called the multiplex PCR reads through MiXCR, storing one row per CDR3 protein. This sample has hundreds of thousands of distinct CDR3 sequences, with around a fifth found just once. The sample consisted of peripheral blood. These receptors came from a woman younger than 30 with stable Graves' hyperthyroidism. Some clones in this sample may be carry-over from other donors' samples.

This clonotype was picked up a small number of times. The gene calls are TRBV5-1 and TRBJ1-3; D is unclear. V lost 0 bases and J lost 4, with 14 bases in between. This CDR3 has 16 amino acids. Germline V gives CDR1 SGHRS, CDR2 YFSETQ. The CDR3 DNA sequence: TGCGCCAGCAGCTTGGCCGGCACCCGCCAAGGAAACACCATATATTTT. As protein: CASSLAGTRQGNTIYF.

This clonotype was detected many times. This chain joins TRBV2 and TRBJ1-2, with D unresolved. The germline V and J ends were trimmed by 0 bases and 0 bases, with 11 bases remaining between them. This CDR3 comprises 16 residues. The germline CDR1 and CDR2 sequences are SNHLY and FYNNEI. CDR3 sequence: CASSEAGSYTNYGYTF. CDR3 DNA: TGTGCCAGCAGTGAAGCTGGGAGTTACACTAACTATGGCTACACCTTC.

The J gene is TRBJ1-1, the V gene TRBV18; possibly TRBD1 for D (6 bases). Germline CDR1 KGHSH, CDR2 LQKENI. V lost 2 bases to trimming and J lost 1 base, with 8 bases between them. The CDR3 runs 14 residues. CDR3 residues: CASSPAGANTEAFF. The CDR3, as DNA: TGTGCCAGCTCACCAGCGGGGGCGAACACTGAAGCTTTCTTT. The full variable domain, with the rest looked up from reference TRBV18 and TRBJ1-1, is NAGVMQNPRHLVRRRGQEARLRCSPMKGHSHVYWYRQLPEEGLKFMVYLQKENIIDESGMPKERFSAEFPKEGPSILRIQQVVRGDSAAYFCASSPAGANTEAFFGQGTRLTVV.

This clonotype was detected only a few times. The chain combines TRBV13 with TRBJ1-5; D gene unclear. CDR3 size: 12 residues. V dropped 5 bases and J dropped 4 bases, with 6 bases sitting between them. CDR1 and CDR2 (germline): PRHDT, FYEKMQ (reference sequence). In DNA, the CDR3 is TGTGCCAGCAGCGCCGCAAATCAGCCCCAGCATTTT. Translation gives CASSAANQPQHF.

In the case of this clonotype: A read error may explain this, as a much larger clone is one base away. J is TRBJ2-7 and V is TRBV7-2; TRBD1 aligns across 7 bases. CDR1 is SGHTA and CDR2 is FQGNSA in the germline V gene. The CDR3 length is 12 residues. CDR3 in DNA: TGTGTCAGCAGCTTGTCGAGGGGGCTTCAGTACTTC. Residues: CVSSLSRGLQYF.

The table lists this clonotype with many counts. The CDR3 DNA sequence: TGTGCCTCCGTTGCTGGTTTCGGTTCACCCCTCCACTTT. Translation gives CASVAGFGSPLHF. V and J are TRBV30 and TRBJ1-6; D not certain. The CDR3 consists of 13 residues. Trimming removed 7 bases at V and 9 bases at J, with 16 bases between. CDR1 and CDR2 from the germline V gene are GTSNPN and SVGIG (reference sequence).

This clonotype has only a few counts. The chain has TRBV11-2 and TRBJ2-7, with D tentatively TRBD1 or TRBD2 (5 bases each). With 5 bases removed from V and 1 base from J, the gap between germline ends came to 18 bases. Germline V gene data show CDR1 as SGHAT and CDR2 as FQNNGV. The CDR3 is made up of 16 amino acids. In DNA form, the CDR3 reads TGTGCCAGCAGCCCTTCCGTGGGGGTAGGGTCCTACGAGCAGTACTTC. Its protein is CASSPSVGVGSYEQYF.

This clonotype was observed many times. This chain joins TRBV20-1 and TRBJ1-1, with D possibly TRBD1 on 6 matching bases. V gave up 1 base and J gave up 11 bases, with 20 bases separating them. The germline gives CDR1 DFQATT, CDR2 SNEGSKA (reference sequence). This CDR3 has 14 residues. CDR3 residues: CSARGPLSTGNAFF. CDR3 in DNA: TGCAGTGCTAGAGGCCCCTTAAGTACAGGGAACGCTTTCTTT.

This clonotype was picked up a small number of times. The V call is TRBV4-1, the J call TRBJ1-2; D unclear. Trimming cost V 1 base and J 4 bases, with 22 bases left between them. The CDR3 consists of 18 residues. Looked up from germline, CDR1 is MGHRA and CDR2 is YSYEKL. CDR3 nucleotide sequence: TGCGCCAGCAGCCAAGGCGGGCCCAGTGCAGGAAAGGGCTATGGCTACACCTTC. It codes for CASSQGGPSAGKGYGYTF.

The table lists this clonotype with many counts. This chain uses TRBV6-5 with TRBJ1-2, with D maybe TRBD1 (5 bases). The CDR3 runs 14 residues. The germline CDR1 and CDR2 sequences are MNHEY and SVGAGI. The V and J ends lost 1 base and 8 bases respectively, with 14 bases between them. The CDR3, as DNA: TGTGCCAGCAGTTACTGGCAGGGAGAACCGGGCTACACCTTC. Its translation: CASSYWQGEPGYTF.

The chain recombines TRBV18 with TRBJ1-5; 7 bases fit TRBD1. Germline trimming cut 4 bases from V and 0 bases from J; bases unmatched to any gene: 6. Germline-derived CDR1 and CDR2 are KGHSH and LQKENI. This CDR3 comprises 16 residues. Here the CDR3 reads CASSLTDRYSNQPQHF. CDR3 nucleotides: TGTGCCAGCTCACTCACGGACAGGTATAGCAATCAGCCCCAGCATTTT.

The chain uses TRBV6-5 and TRBJ1-2; tentative D call: TRBD1 (5 bases). Germline CDR1 and CDR2: MNHEY and SVGAGI. The germline V and J ends were trimmed by 0 bases and 2 bases, with 13 bases remaining between them. The length of the CDR3 is 16 residues. In DNA, the CDR3 is TGTGCCAGCAGTTACTCTAGGTGGGGGTTAAACTATGGCTACACCTTC. The encoded protein is CASSYSRWGLNYGYTF.

This clonotype was found once. V gene TRBV6-1 combines with J gene TRBJ1-2; 10 positions match TRBD1. The CDR3 contains 15 residues. V gave up 4 bases and J gave up 8 bases; unmatched junction bases: 10. CDR1 MNHNS and CDR2 SASEGT come from the germline V gene. For the CDR3, the DNA is TGTGCCAGCAGTGCCTGGACAGGGGGGGGAGGAGGCTACACCTTC. It encodes CASSAWTGGGGGYTF.

This clonotype was found a few times. This chain joins TRBV12-5 and TRBJ1-5; maybe TRBD1 (6 bases). The CDR3 length is 14 residues. Trimming removed 6 bases from V and 6 bases from J, with 15 bases in between. Germline V CDR1 and CDR2: LGHNT, FRNRAP. This CDR3 is CASGSDGGLQPQHF. The CDR3 coding sequence is TGTGCTAGTGGGTCCGACGGGGGGCTTCAGCCCCAGCATTTT.

This clonotype occurred a few times. The V and J genes are TRBV7-2 and TRBJ2-7; 8 positions match TRBD1. The CDR3 runs to 14 residues. Trimming cost V 5 bases and J 6 bases; bases outside gene matches: 9. Germline V gives CDR1 SGHTA, CDR2 FQGNSA. The CDR3 nucleotides are TGTGCCAGCAGCCCCGGGACAGGACCCCTCGAGCAGTACTTC. Protein sequence: CASSPGTGPLEQYF.

The J gene is TRBJ1-6, the V gene TRBV4-1, with 10 bases lining up with TRBD1. The CDR3 sequence is 20 residues long. Per the germline V gene, CDR1 is MGHRA and CDR2 is YSYEKL. The trim removed 4 bases at V and 6 bases at J, leaving 18 bases unmatched. The CDR3 bases are TGCGCCAGCAGCCCCTGGGCATCCCGGGACAGGGGAATAAGTAATTCACCCCTCCACTTT. Encoded protein: CASSPWASRDRGISNSPLHF.

In regard to this clonotype: One end of the junction is discordant with germline, which a read error may explain. The rearrangement links TRBV18 to TRBJ1-1; D possibly corresponds to TRBD1 (5 bases). This CDR3 has 13 amino acids. In germline, CDR1 is KGHSH, CDR2 LQKENI. The CDR3 spells CASTRSGNTGAFF. Written as DNA, the CDR3 is TGTGCCAGCACCCGCTCAGGGAACACTGGAGCTTTCTTT.

This clonotype was detected only a few times. The CDR3 nucleotides are TGTGCCAGCAGCTTGCCTCCCAGGGGCACTGAAGCTTTCTTT. It encodes CASSLPPRGTEAFF. V is TRBV11-2 and J is TRBJ1-1; tentatively, D is TRBD1 (6 bases). The CDR3 is 14 amino acids. Germline values: CDR1 SGHAT, CDR2 FQNNGV. V lost 3 bases and J 4 bases, leaving 12 bases between the germline ends.

There are many counts of this clonotype. This rearrangement joins TRBV12-3 or TRBV12-4 to TRBJ1-5; TRBD1 is a possible D gene (6 bases). With 8 bases removed from V and 5 bases from J, the gap between germline ends came to 16 bases. The CDR3 totals 14 residues. The CDR3 nucleotides read TGTGCCAGCGGAAGGGGGGCGACATATCAGCCCCAGCATTTT. Protein product: CASGRGATYQPQHF.

With regard to this clonotype: One junction end disagrees with the germline gene, perhaps due to a read error. The genes are TRBV6-1 and TRBJ1-1; unclear D gene. In germline, CDR1 is MNHNS, CDR2 SASEGT. This CDR3 spans 13 amino acids. The DNA of the CDR3 is TGTGCCAGTGCAAACAACGAGGGCACTGAAGCTTTCTTC. Its translation: CASANNEGTEAFF.